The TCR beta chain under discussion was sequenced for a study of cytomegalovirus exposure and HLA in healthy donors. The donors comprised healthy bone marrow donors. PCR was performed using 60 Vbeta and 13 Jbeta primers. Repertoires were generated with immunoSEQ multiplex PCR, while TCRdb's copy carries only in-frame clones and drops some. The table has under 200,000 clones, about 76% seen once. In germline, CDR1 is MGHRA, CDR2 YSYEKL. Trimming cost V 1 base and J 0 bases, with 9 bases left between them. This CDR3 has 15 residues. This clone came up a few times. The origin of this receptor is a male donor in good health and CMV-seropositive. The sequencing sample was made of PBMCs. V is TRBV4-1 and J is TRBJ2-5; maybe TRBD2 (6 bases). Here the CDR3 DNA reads TGCGCCAGCAGCCAAGCGGGAGTCCACCAAGAGACCCAGTACTTC. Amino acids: CASSQAGVHQETQYF.